The 14 T cell receptor beta chains reported below all come from one sample, sequenced in a study of cytotoxic CD8 clonotypes in ibrutinib-treated CLL. Some clones are missing from TCRdb's copy, which holds only in-frame ones; the method was immunoSEQ multiplex PCR. The sample carries nearly 85,000 clones, 70% to 80% recorded once. The material sequenced was PBMCs, taken after 12 months of ibrutinib treatment. The origin of the receptors is a human donor with chronic lymphocytic leukemia.

This chain joins TRBV7-8 and TRBJ2-3, with TRBD2 matching 13 bases. J gave up 0 bases and V 1 base, and 4 bases lay outside the gene matches. CDR1 and CDR2 (germline): SGHVS, FQNEAQ. This CDR3 is 18 amino acids long. The CDR3 region has the DNA TGTGCCAGCAGCTTAGTCTGGACTAGCGGGGGTAGCACAGATACGCAGTATTTT. Amino acid sequence: CASSLVWTSGGSTDTQYF.

This rearrangement joins TRBV19 to TRBJ2-3; 8 bases fit TRBD1. V lost 3 bases and J lost 5; bases outside the gene matches: 7. Germline-derived CDR1 and CDR2 are LNHDA and SQIVND (reference sequence). The CDR3 has 15 residues. The CDR3 coding sequence is TGTGCCAGTAGTATTTGGTCAGGGGGCTTAGATACGCAGTATTTT. Its translation: CASSIWSGGLDTQYF.

V and J are TRBV28 and TRBJ1-1; D might be TRBD1 (6 bases). CDR1 is MDHEN, CDR2 SYDVKM, per germline. The length of the CDR3 is 16 residues. V dropped 1 base and J dropped 0 bases, with 12 bases sitting between them. Here the CDR3 DNA reads TGTGCCAGCAGTTTATCGGGGGGCTTAGTGAACACTGAAGCTTTCTTT. Residues: CASSLSGGLVNTEAFF.

The rearrangement joins TRBV28 to TRBJ1-5; 11 positions match TRBD1. V was clipped by 4 bases and J by 5 bases; unmatched bases: 4. Per the germline V gene, CDR1 is MDHEN and CDR2 is SYDVKM. CDR3 length: 15 amino acids. CDR3: CASSSAGQGDQPQHF. CDR3 in DNA: TGTGCCAGCAGTTCCGCGGGACAGGGGGATCAGCCCCAGCATTTT.

The chain's CDR3 is CASSQGDRGSYEQYF. CDR3 nucleotides: TGTGCCAGCAGCCAAGGGGACAGGGGATCCTACGAGCAGTACTTC. The chain is built from TRBV14 and TRBJ2-7, with 10 positions matching TRBD1. Germline CDR1 and CDR2: SGHDN and FVKESK. The CDR3 is 15 amino acids. V lost 1 base to trimming and J lost 1 base; unmatched junction nucleotides: 1.

The chain joins TRBV30 to TRBJ2-5, with TRBD2 matching 13 bases. Germline V gene sequence: CDR1 GTSNPN, CDR2 SVGIG (reference sequence). V was clipped by 3 bases and J by 5 bases; unmatched bases: 15. This CDR3 contains 18 residues. The CDR3 DNA follows: TGTGCCTGGAGCCAGCCGCCTACTAGCGGGGGGGCCTGGGAGACCCAGTACTTC. Translated, it gives CAWSQPPTSGGAWETQYF.

There are a few counts of this clone. The rearrangement uses TRBV18 and TRBJ1-1, with D possibly TRBD1 on 6 matching bases. Germline V CDR1 and CDR2: KGHSH, LQKENI. The CDR3 is 16 amino acids. Trimming pared 2 bases from V and 2 bases from J, leaving 15 bases between. The CDR3 nucleotides are TGTGCCAGCTCACCAGGGGCCCTCAGGGGAAACACTGAAGCTTTCTTT. Its protein product is CASSPGALRGNTEAFF.

This clone was counted once. The J gene is TRBJ1-3, the V gene TRBV7-8, with D tentatively TRBD1 (6 bases). Germline values: CDR1 SGHVS, CDR2 FQNEAQ. V lost 0 bases, J lost 2 bases, and 11 bases lay in between. This CDR3 spans 16 amino acids. This CDR3 reads CASSLAWQGPGNTIYF. CDR3 bases: TGTGCCAGCAGCTTAGCGTGGCAGGGGCCTGGAAACACCATATATTTT.

This rearrangement joins TRBV4-3 to TRBJ2-1, with D tentatively TRBD2 (6 bases). V shed 0 bases and J shed 1 base, with 10 bases lying between them. From germline, CDR1 is LGHNA and CDR2 YSLEER. This CDR3 is built from 16 residues. CDR3 protein: CASSQDGGGSYNEQFF. The CDR3 nucleotides read TGCGCCAGCAGCCAAGATGGTGGGGGGTCCTACAATGAGCAGTTCTTC.

The V call is TRBV9, the J call TRBJ2-7; 8 bases agree with TRBD2. The trim removed 4 bases at V and 2 bases at J, leaving 8 bases unmatched. This CDR3 comprises 15 residues. The germline gives CDR1 SGDLS, CDR2 YYNGEE. The CDR3 DNA follows: TGTGCCAGCAGCTCCCTGGGTAGCGGGACCTACGAGCAGTACTTC. This sequence encodes CASSSLGSGTYEQYF.

This clone appeared a few times. CDR3 sequence reads: CASSLWVAGVYEQYF. The CDR3 bases are TGTGCCAGCAGTTTATGGGTAGCGGGAGTCTACGAGCAGTACTTC. This chain joins TRBV28 and TRBJ2-7; 9 bases match TRBD2. The CDR3 runs to 15 residues. In germline, CDR1 is MDHEN, CDR2 SYDVKM. J gave up 3 bases and V 0 bases, and 3 bases lay outside the gene matches.

The sample holds a few counts of this clone. Here the CDR3 reads CASTHPPGGWGTDTQYF. CDR3 bases: TGTGCCAGCACCCACCCACCGGGCGGGTGGGGCACAGATACGCAGTATTTT. The J gene is TRBJ2-3, the V gene TRBV21-1; the table's D gene call, TRBD2, was not cross checked with the DNA. TRBV21-1 represents a pseudogene. The CDR3 sequence is 17 residues long.

A few counts support this clone. The chain couples TRBV14 to TRBJ2-7; D possibly corresponds to TRBD1 (5 bases). Germline values: CDR1 SGHDN, CDR2 FVKESK. CDR3 size: 14 residues. Deletions cut 1 base from V and 6 bases from J, with 13 bases between. CDR3 residues: CASSQGPGRSEQYF. The CDR3 coding sequence is TGTGCCAGCAGCCAAGGGCCAGGGCGCAGCGAGCAGTACTTC.

This clone occurred once. The chain carries TRBV4-3 and TRBJ2-1; D remains unclear. The CDR3 extends over 15 amino acids. The V end was cut by 0 bases, the J end by 10 bases, with 16 bases between. Germline CDR1 is LGHNA and CDR2 is YSLEER. CDR3 coding DNA: TGCGCCAGCAGCCAAGATTTGGTTGGCGTCGGCGAGCAGTTCTTC. Residues: CASSQDLVGVGEQFF.